This entry lists 3 T cell receptor beta chains sequenced from one sample in a study of T cell responses to AZD1222 COVID-19 vaccine. Sequencing was performed with immunoSEQ multiplex PCR; in TCRdb, only in-frame clones are kept and a portion is missing. The sample gives approximately 140,000 clones, 75% to 95% of which show up once; 3% to 3.5% is in the top ten. Sequencing used peripheral blood, obtained 28 days after the second AZD1222 dose. Receptors originate from an adult who received the AZD1222 COVID-19 vaccine.

DNA for the CDR3: TGTGCCAGCAGCGCCTGGACTCTGTACCAAGAGACCCAGTACTTC. It encodes CASSAWTLYQETQYF. The rearrangement joins TRBV5-6 to TRBJ2-5, with a possible D match to TRBD2 (5 bases). CDR1 SGHDT and CDR2 YYEEEE come from the germline V gene. The length of the CDR3 is 15 residues. Deletions cut 4 bases from V and 0 bases from J, with 13 bases between.

The V and J genes are TRBV30 and TRBJ1-2, with D perhaps TRBD1 (5 bases). CDR3 length: 13 amino acids. Germline assignment: CDR1 GTSNPN and CDR2 SVGIG (reference sequence). The V gene lost 3 bases and the J gene lost 5 bases, with 13 bases spanning the gap. CDR3 in amino acids: CAWRTAGGYGYTF. As DNA, the CDR3 is TGTGCCTGGAGGACAGCCGGTGGGTATGGCTACACCTTC.

This chain uses TRBV18 with TRBJ1-3, with 7 bases matching TRBD1. This CDR3 has 14 amino acids. V gave up 3 bases and J gave up 3 bases; unmatched junction bases: 2. Germline CDR1 is KGHSH and CDR2 is LQKENI. The CDR3 region is CASSPTGVGNTIYF. The CDR3 DNA sequence: TGTGCCAGCTCACCCACAGGGGTTGGAAACACCATATATTTT.